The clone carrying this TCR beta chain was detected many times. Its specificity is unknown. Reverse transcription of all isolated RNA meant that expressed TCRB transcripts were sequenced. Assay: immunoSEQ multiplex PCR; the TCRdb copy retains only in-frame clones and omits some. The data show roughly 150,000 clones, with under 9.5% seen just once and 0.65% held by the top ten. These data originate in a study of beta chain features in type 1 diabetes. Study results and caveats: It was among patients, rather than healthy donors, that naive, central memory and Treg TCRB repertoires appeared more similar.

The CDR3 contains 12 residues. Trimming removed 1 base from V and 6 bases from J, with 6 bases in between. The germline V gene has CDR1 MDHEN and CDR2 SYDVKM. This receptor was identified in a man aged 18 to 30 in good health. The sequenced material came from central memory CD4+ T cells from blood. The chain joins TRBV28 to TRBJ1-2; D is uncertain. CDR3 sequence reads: CASSLLPDGYTF. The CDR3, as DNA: TGTGCCAGCAGTTTATTACCGGATGGCTACACCTTC.